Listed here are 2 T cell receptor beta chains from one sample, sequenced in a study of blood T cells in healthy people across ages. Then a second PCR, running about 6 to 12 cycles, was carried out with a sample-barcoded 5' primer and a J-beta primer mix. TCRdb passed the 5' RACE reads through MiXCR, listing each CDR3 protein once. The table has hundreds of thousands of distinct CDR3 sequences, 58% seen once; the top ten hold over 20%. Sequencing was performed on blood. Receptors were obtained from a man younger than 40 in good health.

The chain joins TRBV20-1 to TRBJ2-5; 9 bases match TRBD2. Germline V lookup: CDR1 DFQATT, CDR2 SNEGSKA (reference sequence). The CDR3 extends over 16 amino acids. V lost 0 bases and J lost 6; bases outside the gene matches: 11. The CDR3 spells CSARDPLAGSLQTQYF. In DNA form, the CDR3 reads TGCAGTGCTAGAGATCCCCTAGCGGGATCCTTACAGACCCAGTACTTC.

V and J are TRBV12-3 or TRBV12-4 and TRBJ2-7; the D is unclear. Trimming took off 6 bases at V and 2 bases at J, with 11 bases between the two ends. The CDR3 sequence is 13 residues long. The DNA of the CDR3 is TGTGCCAGCAGCTCAAGGTTTCCCTACGAGCAGTACTTC. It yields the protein CASSSRFPYEQYF.